This T cell receptor beta chain was profiled in a study of blood T cell repertoires in COVID-19. In the study overall: PBMCs, B-cell-depleted T cells, or T cells provided the cDNA or gDNA that made up the material.

From germline, CDR1 is LNHDA and CDR2 SQIVND (reference sequence). Deletions cut 5 bases from V and 1 base from J, with 9 bases between. The CDR3 is made up of 13 amino acids. Using immunoSEQ multiplex PCR, the repertoire was profiled, and TCRdb retains in-frame clones only, with some absent. The profile covers 20,000 to 25,000 clones, with less than 85% appearing a single time and about 13% taken by the ten largest. This rearrangement joins TRBV19 to TRBJ2-7, with D hard to call. This TCR came from a man in his sixties with active COVID-19. Sequencing was done on a sample of peripheral blood. This CDR3 is CASSSVLSYEQYF. The CDR3 DNA follows: TGTGCCAGTAGTTCGGTACTATCCTACGAGCAGTACTTC.